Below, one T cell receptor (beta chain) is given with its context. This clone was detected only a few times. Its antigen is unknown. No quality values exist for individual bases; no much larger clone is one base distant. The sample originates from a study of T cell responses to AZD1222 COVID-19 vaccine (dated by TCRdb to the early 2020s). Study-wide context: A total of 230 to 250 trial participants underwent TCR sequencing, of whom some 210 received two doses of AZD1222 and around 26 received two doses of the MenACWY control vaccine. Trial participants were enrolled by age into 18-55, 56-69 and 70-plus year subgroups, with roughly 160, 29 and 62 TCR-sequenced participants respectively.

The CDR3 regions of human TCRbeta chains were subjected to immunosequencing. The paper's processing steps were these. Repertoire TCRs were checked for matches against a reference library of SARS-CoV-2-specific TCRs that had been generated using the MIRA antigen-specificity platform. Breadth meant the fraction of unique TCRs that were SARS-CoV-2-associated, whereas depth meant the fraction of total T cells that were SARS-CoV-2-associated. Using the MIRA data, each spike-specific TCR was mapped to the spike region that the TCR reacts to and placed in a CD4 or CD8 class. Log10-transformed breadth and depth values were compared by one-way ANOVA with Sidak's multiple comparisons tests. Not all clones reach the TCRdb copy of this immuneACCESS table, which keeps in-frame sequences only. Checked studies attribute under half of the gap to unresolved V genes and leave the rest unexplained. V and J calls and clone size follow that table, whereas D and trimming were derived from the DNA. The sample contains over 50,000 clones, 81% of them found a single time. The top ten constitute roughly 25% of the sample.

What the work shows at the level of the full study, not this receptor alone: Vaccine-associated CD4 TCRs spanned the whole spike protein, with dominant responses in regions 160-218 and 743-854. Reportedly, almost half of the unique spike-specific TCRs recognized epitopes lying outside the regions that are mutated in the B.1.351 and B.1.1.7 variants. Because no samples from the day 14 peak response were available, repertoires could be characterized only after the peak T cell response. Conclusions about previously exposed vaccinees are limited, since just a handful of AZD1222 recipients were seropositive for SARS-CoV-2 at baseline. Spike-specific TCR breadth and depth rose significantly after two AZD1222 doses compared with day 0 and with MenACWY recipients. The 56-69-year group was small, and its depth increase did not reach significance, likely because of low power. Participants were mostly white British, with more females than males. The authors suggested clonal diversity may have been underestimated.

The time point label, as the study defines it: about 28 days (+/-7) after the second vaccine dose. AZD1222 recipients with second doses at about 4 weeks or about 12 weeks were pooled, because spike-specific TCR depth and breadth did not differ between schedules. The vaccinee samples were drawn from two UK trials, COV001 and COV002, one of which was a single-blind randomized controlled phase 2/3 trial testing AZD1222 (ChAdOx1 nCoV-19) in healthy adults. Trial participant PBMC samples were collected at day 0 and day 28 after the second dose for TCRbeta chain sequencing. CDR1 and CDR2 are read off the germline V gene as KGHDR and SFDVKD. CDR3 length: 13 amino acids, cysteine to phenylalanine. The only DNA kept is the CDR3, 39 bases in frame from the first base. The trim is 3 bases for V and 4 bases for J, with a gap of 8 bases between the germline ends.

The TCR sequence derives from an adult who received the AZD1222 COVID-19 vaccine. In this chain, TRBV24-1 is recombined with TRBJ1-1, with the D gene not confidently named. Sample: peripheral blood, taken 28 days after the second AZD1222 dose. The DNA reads TGTGCCACCAGTGATCCCTGGGGCACTGAAGCTTTCTTT. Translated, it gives CATSDPWGTEAFF.